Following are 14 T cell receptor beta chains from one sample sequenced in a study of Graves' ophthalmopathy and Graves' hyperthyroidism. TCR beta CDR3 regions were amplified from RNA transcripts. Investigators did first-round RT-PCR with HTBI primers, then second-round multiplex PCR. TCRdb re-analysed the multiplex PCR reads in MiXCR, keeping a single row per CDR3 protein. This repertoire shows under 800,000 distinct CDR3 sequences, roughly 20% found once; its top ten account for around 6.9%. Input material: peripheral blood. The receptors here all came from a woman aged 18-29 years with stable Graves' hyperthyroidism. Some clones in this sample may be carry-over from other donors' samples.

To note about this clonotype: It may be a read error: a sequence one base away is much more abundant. The chain's CDR3 is CASSQYGGEETQYF. The CDR3 coding sequence is TGTGCCAGCAGCCAATATGGCGGGGAAGAGACCCAGTACTTC. The chain has TRBV4-2 and TRBJ2-5; D is possibly TRBD2 (6 bases). CDR1 LGHNA and CDR2 YNFKEQ come from the germline V gene. The length of the CDR3 is 14 residues. V was pared by 2 bases and J by 3 bases, with 10 bases between.

In DNA form, the CDR3 reads TGTGCCAGCAGCCCTTACTCCGGGACAGGGACGGCCGAGCAGTACTTC. Its translation is CASSPYSGTGTAEQYF. The V gene is TRBV9, the J gene TRBJ2-7; TRBD1 matches 9 bases. This CDR3 spans 16 amino acids. The germline gives CDR1 SGDLS, CDR2 YYNGEE. Unmatched junction bases numbered 14, after V lost 4 bases and J lost 6 bases.

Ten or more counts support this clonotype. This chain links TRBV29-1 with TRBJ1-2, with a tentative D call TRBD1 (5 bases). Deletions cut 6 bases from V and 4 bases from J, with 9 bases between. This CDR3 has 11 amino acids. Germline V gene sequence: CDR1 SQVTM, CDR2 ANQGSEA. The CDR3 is CSVSGVYGYTF. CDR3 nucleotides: TGCAGCGTATCGGGGGTCTATGGCTACACCTTC.

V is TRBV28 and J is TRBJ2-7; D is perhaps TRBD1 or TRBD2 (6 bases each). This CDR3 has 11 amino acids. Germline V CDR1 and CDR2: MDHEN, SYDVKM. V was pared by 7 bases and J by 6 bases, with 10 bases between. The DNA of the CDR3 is TGTGCCAGCAAGAGGGGGGTCGAGCAGTACTTC. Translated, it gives CASKRGVEQYF. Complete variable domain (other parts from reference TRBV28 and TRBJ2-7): DVKVTQSSRYLVKRTGEKVFLECVQDMDHENMFWYRQDPGLGLRLIYFSYDVKMKEKGDIPEGYSVSREKKERFSLILESASTNQTSMYLCASKRGVEQYFGPGTRLTVT.

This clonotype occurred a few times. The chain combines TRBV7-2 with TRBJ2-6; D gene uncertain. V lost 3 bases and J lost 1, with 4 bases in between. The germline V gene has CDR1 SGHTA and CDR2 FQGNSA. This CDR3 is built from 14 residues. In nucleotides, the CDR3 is TGTGCCAGCAGCTTTATTTCTGGGGCCAACGTCCTGACTTTC. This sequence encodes CASSFISGANVLTF.

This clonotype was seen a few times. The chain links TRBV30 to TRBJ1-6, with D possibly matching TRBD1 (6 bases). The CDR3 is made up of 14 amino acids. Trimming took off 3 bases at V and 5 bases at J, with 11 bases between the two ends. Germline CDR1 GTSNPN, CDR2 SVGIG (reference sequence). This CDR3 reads CAWRGQTNNSPLHF. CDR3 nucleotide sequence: TGTGCCTGGAGAGGACAGACGAATAATTCACCCCTCCACTTT.

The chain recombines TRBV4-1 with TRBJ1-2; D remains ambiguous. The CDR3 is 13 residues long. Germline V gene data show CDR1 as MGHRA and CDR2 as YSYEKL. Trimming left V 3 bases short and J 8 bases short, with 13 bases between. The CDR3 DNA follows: TGCGCCAGCAGCCACACCCTGGCAGACGGCTACACCTTC. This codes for CASSHTLADGYTF.

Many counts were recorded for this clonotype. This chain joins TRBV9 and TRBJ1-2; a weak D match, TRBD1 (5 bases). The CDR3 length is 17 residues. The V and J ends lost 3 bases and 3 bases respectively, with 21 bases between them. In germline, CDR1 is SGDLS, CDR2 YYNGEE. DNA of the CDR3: TGTGCCAGCAGCGGAGGTGGGGACGGAGGATTTTACTATGGCTACACCTTC. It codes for CASSGGGDGGFYYGYTF.

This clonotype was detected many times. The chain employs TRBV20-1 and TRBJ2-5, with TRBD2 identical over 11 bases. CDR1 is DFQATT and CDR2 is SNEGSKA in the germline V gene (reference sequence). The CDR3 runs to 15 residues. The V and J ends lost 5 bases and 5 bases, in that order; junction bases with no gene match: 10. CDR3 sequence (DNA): TGCAGTGCTGACCGTCGTACTAGCGGGGGTGAGACCCAGTACTTC. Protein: CSADRRTSGGETQYF.

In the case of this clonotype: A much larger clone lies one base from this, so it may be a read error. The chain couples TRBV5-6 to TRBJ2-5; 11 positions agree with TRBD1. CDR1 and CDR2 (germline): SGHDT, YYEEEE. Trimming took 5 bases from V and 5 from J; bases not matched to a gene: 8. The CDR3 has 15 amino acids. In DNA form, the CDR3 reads TGTGCCAGCAGTTGCCTCGGGACAGGGGGGGAGACCCAGTACTTC. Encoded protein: CASSCLGTGGETQYF.

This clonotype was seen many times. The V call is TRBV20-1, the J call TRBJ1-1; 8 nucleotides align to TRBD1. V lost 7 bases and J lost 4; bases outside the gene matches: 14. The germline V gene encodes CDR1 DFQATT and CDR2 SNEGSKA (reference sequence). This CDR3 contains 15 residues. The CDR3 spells CSVRGRGRLVTEAFF. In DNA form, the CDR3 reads TGCAGTGTCAGGGGCAGGGGGCGGCTTGTCACTGAAGCTTTCTTT.

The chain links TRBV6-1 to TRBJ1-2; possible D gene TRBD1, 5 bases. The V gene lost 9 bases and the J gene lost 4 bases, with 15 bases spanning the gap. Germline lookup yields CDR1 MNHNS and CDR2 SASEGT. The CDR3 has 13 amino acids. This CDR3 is CASTPTDFYGYTF. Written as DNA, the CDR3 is TGTGCCAGTACCCCGACAGATTTCTATGGCTACACCTTC.

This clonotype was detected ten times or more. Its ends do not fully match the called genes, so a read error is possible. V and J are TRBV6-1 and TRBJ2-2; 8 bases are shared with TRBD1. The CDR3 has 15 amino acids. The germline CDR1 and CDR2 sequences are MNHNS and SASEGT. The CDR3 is CASSEGTGNTGELFF. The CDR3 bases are TGTGCCAGCAGCGAAGGGACAGGGAACACCGGGGAGCTGTTTTTT.

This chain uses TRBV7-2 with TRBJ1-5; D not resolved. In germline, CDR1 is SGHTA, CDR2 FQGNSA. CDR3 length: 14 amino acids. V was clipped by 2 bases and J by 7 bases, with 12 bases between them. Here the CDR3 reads CASSLSRDGQPQHF. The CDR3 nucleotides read TGTGCCAGCAGCTTAAGCCGGGATGGGCAGCCCCAGCATTTT.